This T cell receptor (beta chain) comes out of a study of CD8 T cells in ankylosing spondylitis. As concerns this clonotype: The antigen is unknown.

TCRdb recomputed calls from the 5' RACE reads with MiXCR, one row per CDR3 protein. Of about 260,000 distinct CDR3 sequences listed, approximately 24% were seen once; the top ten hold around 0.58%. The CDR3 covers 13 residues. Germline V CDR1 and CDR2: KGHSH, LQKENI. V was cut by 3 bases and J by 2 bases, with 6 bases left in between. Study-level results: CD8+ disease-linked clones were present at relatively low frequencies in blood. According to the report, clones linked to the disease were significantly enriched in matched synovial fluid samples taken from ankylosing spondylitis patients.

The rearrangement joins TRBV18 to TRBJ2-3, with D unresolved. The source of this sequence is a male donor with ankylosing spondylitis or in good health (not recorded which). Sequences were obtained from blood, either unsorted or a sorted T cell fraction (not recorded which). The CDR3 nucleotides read TGTGCCAGCTCACCTTACTCCACAGATACGCAGTATTTT. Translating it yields CASSPYSTDTQYF. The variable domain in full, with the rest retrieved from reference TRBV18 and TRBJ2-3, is NAGVMQNPRHLVRRRGQEARLRCSPMKGHSHVYWYRQLPEEGLKFMVYLQKENIIDESGMPKERFSAEFPKEGPSILRIQQVVRGDSAAYFCASSPYSTDTQYFGPGTRLTVL.